The clone carrying this T cell receptor (beta chain) appeared many times. The sample originates from a study of human T cells and chemical hapten exposure. Individual cDNA molecules received unique molecular identifiers in the library. Per the original data handling: Samples contained a median of around 89,000 TCRs, with a range of about 23,224 to 700,000. TCRdb fed the RACE reads into MiXCR, producing one record per CDR3 protein. TCRdb's processing, not the authors' own work, is the source of the V and J calls. Of 360,000 or so distinct CDR3 sequences listed, roughly 6% were seen once; the top ten hold about 6%. The CDR3 is 15 residues long. V lost 3 bases to trimming and J lost 0 bases, with 8 bases between them. Time point specified: patch test 2, 6 weeks after DPC sensitization. Treatment reported: therapeutic diphenylcyclopropenone sensitization with weekly scalp DPC.

Sequenced here: whole blood, sampled in connection with sensitization to the hapten diphenylcyclopropenone (DPC). The chain combines TRBV12-3 or TRBV12-4 with TRBJ1-4, with unresolved D. This TCR came from a woman under 30 with alopecia areata. Some clones in this sample may be carry-over from other donors' samples. The CDR3 here is CASSFTYATNEKLFF. Written as DNA, the CDR3 is TGTGCCAGCAGTTTCACGTACGCAACTAATGAAAAACTGTTTTTT.